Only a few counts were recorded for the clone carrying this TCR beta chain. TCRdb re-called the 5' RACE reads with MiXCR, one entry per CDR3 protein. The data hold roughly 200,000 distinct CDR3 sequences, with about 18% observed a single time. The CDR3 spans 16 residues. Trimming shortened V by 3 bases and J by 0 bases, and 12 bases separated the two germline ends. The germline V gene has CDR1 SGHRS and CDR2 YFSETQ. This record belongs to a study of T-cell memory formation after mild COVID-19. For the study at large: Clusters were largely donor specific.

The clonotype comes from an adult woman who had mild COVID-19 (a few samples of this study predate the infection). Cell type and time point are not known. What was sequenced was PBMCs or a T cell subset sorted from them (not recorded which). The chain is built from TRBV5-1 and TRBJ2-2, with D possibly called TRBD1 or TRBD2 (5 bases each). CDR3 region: CASSSRDGPNTGELFF. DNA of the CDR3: TGCGCCAGCAGCTCCCGGGACGGACCGAACACCGGGGAGCTGTTTTTT.